The 32 T cell receptor beta chains below all came from one sample that was sequenced in a study of T cell responses to AZD1222 COVID-19 vaccine. Profiling relied on immunoSEQ multiplex PCR, and the TCRdb table lists in-frame clones only, not all of them. The sample has about 150,000 clones; approximately 90% are singletons. The sequences come from peripheral blood, collected on day 0 of AZD1222 vaccination. All receptors come from an adult in good health.

The genes are TRBV29-1 and TRBJ1-2; D not certain. With 7 bases removed from V and 7 bases from J, the gap between germline ends came to 4 bases. The CDR3 totals 8 residues. The germline V gene encodes CDR1 SQVTM and CDR2 ANQGSEA. For the CDR3, the DNA is TGCAGCGACTCTGGCTACACCTTC. The encoded protein is CSDSGYTF.

This chain uses TRBV10-3 with TRBJ1-2; D remains ambiguous. Germline lookup yields CDR1 ENHRY and CDR2 SYGVKD. The V end lost 0 bases, the J end lost 10 bases, and 9 bases lay between the germline ends. CDR3 length: 12 residues. The CDR3 loop is CAISESGSDYTF. The CDR3 DNA reads as TGTGCCATCAGTGAGTCTGGAAGTGACTACACCTTC.

This clone was observed a few times. The V call is TRBV5-6, the J call TRBJ1-2; 9 bases agree with TRBD1. Unmatched junction bases numbered 8, after V lost 3 bases and J lost 8 bases. There are 14 residues in the CDR3. Germline V lookup: CDR1 SGHDT, CDR2 YYEEEE. The CDR3 nucleotides read TGTGCCAGCAGCTACCGGGACAGGGATTGGGGCTACACCTTC. Its protein product is CASSYRDRDWGYTF.

In this sample, this clone turned up once. CDR3 region: CASSKPGLIIWAFF. The DNA of the CDR3 is TGTGCCAGCAGCAAACCTGGACTGATCATATGGGCTTTCTTT. V and J are TRBV21-1 and TRBJ1-1. TRBV21-1 represents a pseudogene. CDR3 size: 14 residues.

The V and J genes are TRBV15 and TRBJ2-7; TRBD2 matches 8 bases. Germline V lookup: CDR1 LNHNV, CDR2 YYDKDF (reference sequence). The J segment lost 7 bases and the V segment lost 5 bases, leaving 7 bases of the junction unmatched. The CDR3 contains 13 residues. The CDR3, as DNA: TGTGCCACCAGCCGAGGACTAGCTAGTGAGCAGTACTTC. This gives the protein CATSRGLASEQYF.

V gene TRBV5-1 combines with J gene TRBJ2-3, with TRBD1 as a possible D gene (5 bases). The germline CDR1 and CDR2 sequences are SGHRS and YFSETQ. V lost 4 bases and J 3 bases, leaving 15 bases between the germline ends. This CDR3 has 15 amino acids. The CDR3 coding sequence is TGCGCCAGCAGCATGCGAAGGGGTAAGACAGATACGCAGTATTTT. This codes for CASSMRRGKTDTQYF.

This clone was recorded only once. The chain uses TRBV11-3 and TRBJ1-1; D is unresolved. Germline V gene data show CDR1 as SGHNT and CDR2 as YENEEA. The CDR3 totals 14 residues. The V gene lost 1 base and the J gene lost 1 base, with 7 bases spanning the gap. The CDR3 region is CASSLVGTNTEAFF. The CDR3 bases are TGTGCCAGCAGCTTAGTGGGTACGAACACTGAAGCTTTCTTT.

This clone is a singleton in its sample. This chain joins TRBV21-1 and TRBJ2-3. TRBV21-1 is tagged as a pseudogene. The CDR3 is 18 amino acids. The CDR3 region is CASSSPWTLSVGTDTQYF. CDR3 DNA sequence: TGTGCCAGCAGCTCACCTTGGACCCTTTCGGTCGGTACAGATACGCAGTATTTT.

The chain combines TRBV7-2 with TRBJ1-2, with D maybe TRBD1 (5 bases). The CDR3 runs to 14 residues. Germline CDR1 SGHTA, CDR2 FQGNSA. V dropped 1 base and J dropped 5 bases, with 11 bases sitting between them. The CDR3 nucleotides read TGTGCCAGCAGCTTAGGAGGGACCGAGTATGGCTACACCTTC. Its translation is CASSLGGTEYGYTF.

This chain connects TRBV7-9 to TRBJ2-5; maybe TRBD2 (5 bases). Trimming took 6 bases from V and 3 from J, leaving 14 bases between them. The CDR3 contains 14 residues. CDR1 is SEHNR, CDR2 FQNEAQ, per germline (reference sequence). In DNA form, the CDR3 reads TGTGCCAGCAGTTTCGGCGGGTGGAAAGAGACCCAGTACTTC. Amino acids: CASSFGGWKETQYF.

The chain has TRBV7-8 and TRBJ2-3; D uncertain. The V and J ends lost 5 bases and 0 bases respectively, with 6 bases between them. In germline, CDR1 is SGHVS, CDR2 FQNEAQ. The CDR3 is 13 amino acids. DNA of the CDR3: TGTGCCAGCAGCAAGATTAGCACAGATACGCAGTATTTT. Residues: CASSKISTDTQYF.

The chain has TRBV5-1 and TRBJ2-1; 7 nucleotides align to TRBD2. The CDR3 runs 13 residues. Germline values: CDR1 SGHRS, CDR2 YFSETQ. The V gene end was trimmed by 7 bases and the J gene end by 5 bases; junction bases not matched to a gene: 6. The CDR3: CASRIGLDNEQFF. The CDR3 DNA sequence: TGCGCCAGCCGGATAGGACTAGACAATGAGCAGTTCTTC.

The genes are TRBV28 and TRBJ2-7, with D hard to call. Germline assignment: CDR1 MDHEN and CDR2 SYDVKM. V was clipped by 10 bases and J by 2 bases, with 9 bases between them. The CDR3 length is 11 residues. Here the CDR3 reads CATHRAYEQYF. CDR3 nucleotide sequence: TGTGCCACCCATAGAGCCTACGAGCAGTACTTC.

The rearrangement links TRBV6-5 to TRBJ1-1; D not certain. The CDR3 is made up of 10 amino acids. Germline V gene data show CDR1 as MNHEY and CDR2 as SVGAGI. V was shortened by 8 bases and J by 6 bases, with 7 bases between the two germline ends. CDR3: CASGNAEAFF. The CDR3 nucleotides are TGTGCCAGCGGTAACGCTGAAGCTTTCTTT.

The chain employs TRBV3-1 (or the pseudogene TRBV3-2) and TRBJ1-6; D remains unclear. CDR1 is LGHDT, CDR2 YNNKEL, per germline (reference sequence). CDR3 length equals 16 residues. The V gene lost 5 bases and the J gene lost 5 bases, with 16 bases spanning the gap. The CDR3 bases are TGTGCCAGCAGCTTAACGGATCCCATTCATAATTCACCCCTCCACTTT. This translates into CASSLTDPIHNSPLHF.

This rearrangement joins TRBV4-3 to TRBJ1-2; D unclear. This CDR3 has 14 residues. V lost 6 bases to trimming and J lost 8 bases, with 19 bases between them. Germline loops: CDR1 LGHNA, CDR2 YSLEER. CDR3 DNA: TGCGCCAGCAGGAATGGTGCGGGCTATGGCGGCTACACCTTC. Protein sequence: CASRNGAGYGGYTF.

This chain uses TRBV14 with TRBJ2-3; TRBD2 might be the D (6 bases). Deletions cut 0 bases from V and 6 bases from J, with 19 bases between. This CDR3 spans 17 amino acids. The germline CDR1 and CDR2 sequences are SGHDN and FVKESK. The DNA of the CDR3 is TGTGCCAGCAGCCAAGACCGCGGGACTCTGACCCGGGATACGCAGTATTTT. Protein sequence: CASSQDRGTLTRDTQYF.

The chain combines TRBV19 with TRBJ1-5, with TRBD1 as a possible D gene (6 bases). CDR3 size: 15 residues. V was trimmed by 7 bases and J by 5 bases, leaving 18 bases between them. CDR1 LNHDA and CDR2 SQIVND come from the germline V gene (reference sequence). The CDR3 sequence: CASNPDGGLDQPQHF. In DNA form, the CDR3 reads TGTGCCAGTAATCCTGATGGGGGCCTGGATCAGCCCCAGCATTTT.

This clone was observed a few times. J is TRBJ1-2 and V is TRBV2, with TRBD1 as a possible D gene (5 bases). From germline, CDR1 is SNHLY and CDR2 FYNNEI. Trimming removed 11 bases at V and 6 bases at J, with 19 bases between. CDR3 length equals 13 residues. The CDR3 DNA follows: TGTGCCTCACTCGGATGGGGCGGCGATGGCTACACCTTC. Amino acid sequence: CASLGWGGDGYTF.

This chain connects TRBV3-1 (or the pseudogene TRBV3-2) to TRBJ2-1; D uncertain. CDR1 is LGHDT, CDR2 YNNKEL, per germline (reference sequence). Trimming removed 1 base at V and 2 bases at J, with 6 bases between. The CDR3 sequence is 14 residues long. CDR3 in amino acids: CASSQAGAYNEQFF. In DNA, the CDR3 is TGTGCCAGCAGCCAAGCGGGCGCCTACAATGAGCAGTTCTTC.

This chain joins TRBV12-5 and TRBJ1-4; 8 bases match TRBD1. CDR1 is LGHNT and CDR2 is FRNRAP in the germline V gene. The CDR3 covers 15 residues. V gave up 5 bases and J gave up 7 bases; unmatched junction bases: 9. In DNA, the CDR3 is TGTGCTAGTGGTCCTCAAACAGGGGGGGCTGAAAAACTGTTTTTT. Translation: CASGPQTGGAEKLFF. Drawing the rest from reference TRBV12-5 and TRBJ1-4, the complete variable domain is DARVTQTPRHKVTEMGQEVTMRCQPILGHNTVFWYRQTMMQGLELLAYFRNRAPLDDSGMPKDRFSAEMPDATLATLKIQPSEPRDSAVYFCASGPQTGGAEKLFFGSGTQLSVL.

The chain employs TRBV6-2 or TRBV6-3 and TRBJ2-5; D ambiguous. This CDR3 has 13 residues. The V end lost 6 bases, the J end lost 3 bases, and 11 bases lay between the germline ends. The germline gives CDR1 MNHEY, CDR2 SVGEGT. The CDR3 protein is CASSTAYEETQYF. As DNA, the CDR3 is TGTGCCAGCAGCACGGCGTACGAAGAGACCCAGTACTTC.

The rearrangement links TRBV7-8 to TRBJ1-2, with unresolved D. CDR1 and CDR2 (germline): SGHVS, FQNEAQ. V lost 5 bases and J lost 4, with 11 bases in between. The CDR3 is made up of 13 amino acids. CDR3 coding DNA: TGTGCCAGCAGCCCCACTACTGGCTATGGCTACACCTTC. This gives the protein CASSPTTGYGYTF.

Worth noting for this clone: Other DNA sequences in the same sample also yield this CDR3. The chain couples TRBV6-1 to TRBJ1-2; no firm D call. There are 13 residues in the CDR3. The V gene's germline CDR1 is MNHNS and CDR2 SASEGT. Deletions cut 2 bases from V and 4 bases from J, with 8 bases between. The CDR3 nucleotides are TGTGCCAGCAGTGAAACTGGAGGCTATGGCTACACCTTC. It translates to CASSETGGYGYTF.

The V call is TRBV6-1, the J call TRBJ1-3; D is possibly TRBD1 (5 bases). V lost 4 bases and J 3 bases, leaving 10 bases between the germline ends. The germline CDR1 and CDR2 sequences are MNHNS and SASEGT. The CDR3 contains 14 residues. Written as DNA, the CDR3 is TGTGCCAGCAGTGCAGGGAGCGATGGAAACACCATATATTTT. Protein: CASSAGSDGNTIYF.

V usage is TRBV28 and J usage is TRBJ1-3; D not resolved. Germline assignment: CDR1 MDHEN and CDR2 SYDVKM. V was clipped by 4 bases and J by 8 bases, with 15 bases between them. This CDR3 has 14 amino acids. The CDR3 is CASSSPVPGYTIYF. The CDR3 bases are TGTGCCAGCAGTTCTCCGGTACCGGGATACACCATATATTTT.

This chain connects TRBV11-3 to TRBJ2-2; 7 bases are a match to TRBD1. J lost 9 bases, V lost 6 bases, and 4 bases had no gene match. The CDR3 contains 12 residues. Germline-derived CDR1 and CDR2 are SGHNT and YENEEA. The CDR3 DNA is TGTGCCAGCAGGTTACAGGGGAGGGAGCTGTTTTTT. It encodes CASRLQGRELFF.

The chain recombines TRBV19 with TRBJ1-1, with no clear D. Trimming cost V 0 bases and J 0 bases, with 8 bases left between them. This CDR3 spans 15 amino acids. Germline V gene sequence: CDR1 LNHDA, CDR2 SQIVND (reference sequence). CDR3 coding DNA: TGTGCCAGTAGTATAGATCCACACCTGAACACTGAAGCTTTCTTT. Encoded protein: CASSIDPHLNTEAFF.

This clone was seen only once. The V and J genes are TRBV7-9 and TRBJ2-7; 7 bases match TRBD1. CDR1 and CDR2 (germline): SEHNR, FQNEAQ (reference sequence). The V segment lost 2 bases and the J segment 4 bases; nucleotides outside the gene matches: 5. The CDR3 length is 14 residues. The CDR3 bases are TGTGCCAGCAGCTTATCCCAGGGGGTATACGAGCAGTACTTC. It specifies CASSLSQGVYEQYF.

This clone was seen just once. The chain combines TRBV7-9 with TRBJ1-2; D may be TRBD1 (5 bases). From germline, CDR1 is SEHNR and CDR2 FQNEAQ (reference sequence). This CDR3 has 14 amino acids. V lost 4 bases to trimming and J lost 2 bases, with 11 bases between them. CDR3 sequence reads: CASSYRDGNYGYTF. In DNA form, the CDR3 reads TGTGCCAGCAGCTACCGGGACGGAAACTATGGCTACACCTTC.

The V call is TRBV27, the J call TRBJ2-7, with a possible D match to TRBD2 (6 bases). V was trimmed by 3 bases and J by 4 bases, leaving 25 bases between them. This CDR3 has 18 residues. Germline V CDR1 and CDR2: MNHEY, SMNVEV (reference sequence). This chain's CDR3 is CASSFQASGTRTIYEQYF. CDR3 nucleotides: TGTGCCAGCAGTTTCCAAGCTTCCGGTACTAGGACTATTTACGAGCAGTACTTC.

This clone was seen once. V is TRBV27 and J is TRBJ1-6, with 8 bases identical to TRBD1. V lost 4 bases to trimming and J lost 7 bases; unmatched junction nucleotides: 3. Germline CDR1 and CDR2: MNHEY and SMNVEV (reference sequence). This CDR3 is built from 14 residues. The DNA of the CDR3 is TGTGCCAGCAGTTGGCAGGGGGCGAATTCACCCCTCCACTTT. Translated, it gives CASSWQGANSPLHF.